These T cell receptor beta chains were read from a single sample in a study of cytomegalovirus exposure and HLA in healthy donors. Sequencing used immunoSEQ multiplex PCR; TCRdb keeps in-frame clones, though not all of them. The sample yields over 100,000 clones, approximately 60% seen once. Sequencing was performed on PBMCs. These receptors were obtained from a woman aged 30 to 39 in good health and CMV-seronegative. Each CDR3 is given with its conserved first and last residue. Each record gives: V gene, clone size, D gene, J gene, CDR3 DNA, CDR3 protein. D genes are given only for firm matches. Clone size appears in some rows only: once, few, many, or a class for an expanded clone.

>TRBV7-9|-|-|TRBJ1-1
TGTGCCAGCAGCTTCACACCGGGGGATATGAACACTGAAGCTTTCTTT
CASSFTPGDMNTEAFF
>TRBV19|-|-|TRBJ1-2
TGTGCCAGTAGTATTCTGGCAGCGGAAAGTGGCTACACCTTC
CASSILAAESGYTF
>TRBV5-1|-|TRBD2|TRBJ2-1
TGCGCCAGCAGCAAGGGAGGACTAGCGGGAGTCAATGAGCAGTTCTTC
CASSKGGLAGVNEQFF
>TRBV5-4|-|-|TRBJ2-1
TGTGCCACCTGCCCTCAGGATACCTCCTACAATGAGCAGTTCTTC
CATCPQDTSYNEQFF
>TRBV4-1|-|TRBD1|TRBJ1-2
TGCGCCAGCAGCCAACCCACAGGGGTGGGTGGCTACACCTTC
CASSQPTGVGGYTF
>TRBV7-9|-|-|TRBJ2-5
TGTGCCAGCAGCCGGTCCCCCTGGGCAGAGACCCAGTACTTC
CASSRSPWAETQYF
>TRBV4-1|-|TRBD1|TRBJ1-4
TGCGCCAGCAGCCAAGGGACAGGGGGCGTTAATGAAAAACTGTTTTTT
CASSQGTGGVNEKLFF
>TRBV5-8|-|TRBD2|TRBJ2-7
TGTGCCAGCAGCTTAAGCGGGACCACCTACGAGCAGTACTTC
CASSLSGTTYEQYF
>TRBV6-4|-|-|TRBJ1-2
TGTGCCAGCAGTGACTCGGAGGGGATGGGAGGCTACACCTTC
CASSDSEGMGGYTF
>TRBV5-1|-|-|TRBJ2-6
TGCGCCAGCAGCACGCGTGGAGGAAGTTCGGGGGTCCTGACTTTC
CASSTRGGSSGVLTF
>TRBV4-1|-|-|TRBJ2-5
TGCGCCAGCAGCCAAGAGCAGCAAGAGACCCAGTACTTC
CASSQEQQETQYF
>TRBV6-1|once|TRBD1|TRBJ1-2
TGTGCCAGCAGTCCCGGACAGGGCACCTATGGCTACACCTTC
CASSPGQGTYGYTF
>TRBV29-1|-|-|TRBJ1-1
TGCAGCGGGAGGCGGAAAACTGGGGACACTGAAGCTTTCTTT
CSGRRKTGDTEAFF
>TRBV5-6|once|TRBD1|TRBJ2-7
TGTGCCAGCAGCGCCAGTACCGGGACAGGGATCTACGAGCAGTACTTC
CASSASTGTGIYEQYF
>TRBV9|-|TRBD2|TRBJ2-5
TGTGCCAGCAGCATAGCGGGAGGGCCGGTTGAGACCCAGTACTTC
CASSIAGGPVETQYF
>TRBV7-9|-|-|TRBJ1-2
TGTGTCGTGGAACAGGGCGGACGTAACTATGGCTACACCTTC
CVVEQGGRNYGYTF
>TRBV2|-|-|TRBJ1-2
TGTGCCAGCAGTGGACAGTTGGGCTACACCTTC
CASSGQLGYTF
>TRBV9|-|TRBD2|TRBJ2-1
TGTGCCAGCAGCGTAGTAGCGGGTGCGGACAATGAGCAGTTCTTC
CASSVVAGADNEQFF
>TRBV28|-|-|TRBJ1-2
TGTGCCAGCAGTTTAACGGGGGGGGACTATGGCTACACCTTC
CASSLTGGDYGYTF
>TRBV7-8|-|-|TRBJ1-5
TGTGCCAGCAGCGCGGACAACAGCAATCGGCCCCAGCATTTT
CASSADNSNRPQHF
>TRBV7-2|-|TRBD2|TRBJ2-7
TGTGCCAGCAGCTTAGAGGCCGGGGGGGACGAGCAGTACTTC
CASSLEAGGDEQYF
>TRBV28|few|TRBD1|TRBJ2-1
TGTGCCAGCAGTCCACAGGGGCAATACAACAATGAGCAGTTCTTC
CASSPQGQYNNEQFF
>TRBV5-1|-|TRBD2|TRBJ2-3
TGCGCCAGCAGCCCTCGATTCTACCTAGCGGGAAGCACAGATACGCAGTATTTT
CASSPRFYLAGSTDTQYF
>TRBV6-1|-|-|TRBJ1-1
TGTGCCAGCAGTCACAGGGTGAACACTGAAGCTTTCTTT
CASSHRVNTEAFF
>TRBV5-1|few|TRBD2|TRBJ2-7
TGCGCCAGCAGCTTGGCAGGGACTAGCGGGGGCACGGGGGAGCAGTACTTC
CASSLAGTSGGTGEQYF
>TRBV7-2|-|-|TRBJ2-3
TGTGCCAGCAGCTTACTGACTTTCACAGATACGCAGTATTTT
CASSLLTFTDTQYF
>TRBV4-2|-|-|TRBJ2-3
TGTGCCAGCAGCCAGCAAGGGCGGGGTAGCACAGATACGCAGTATTTT
CASSQQGRGSTDTQYF
>TRBV28|-|TRBD1|TRBJ1-1
TGTGCCAGCAGTTTCCGGGGACAGGGGGCGCGGGCTTTCTTT
CASSFRGQGARAFF
>TRBV7-2|-|-|TRBJ2-3
TGTGCCAGCAGCTTAGTAGCTCGCACAGATACGCAGTATTTT
CASSLVARTDTQYF
>TRBV25-1|-|-|TRBJ2-1
TGTGCCAGCAGTGAGTGGCATGAGCAGTTCTTC
CASSEWHEQFF
>TRBV6-6|-|TRBD1|TRBJ1-1
TGTGCCAGCAGTGACCCGGGACAGAGTAACACTGAAGCTTTCTTT
CASSDPGQSNTEAFF
>TRBV5-1|-|TRBD1|TRBJ1-2
TGCGCCAGCAGCCCGCGACAGGGGGGTACTAACTATGGCTACACCTTC
CASSPRQGGTNYGYTF
>TRBV5-1|once|-|TRBJ2-2
TGCGCCAGCAGCTTGGTAGAGATCGTGGGGGAGCTGTTTTTT
CASSLVEIVGELFF
>TRBV11-2|-|-|TRBJ2-5
TGTGCCAGCAGCTTAGAAGTGACACCACAAGAGACCCAGTACTTC
CASSLEVTPQETQYF
>TRBV9|-|-|TRBJ2-1
TGTGCCAGCACTCAGGGGGGTTCCTCCTACAATGAGCAGTTCTTC
CASTQGGSSYNEQFF
>TRBV7-3|-|-|TRBJ1-2
TGTGCCAGCAGCTCCGATCGGACATCTGGCTACACCTTC
CASSSDRTSGYTF
>TRBV7-2|few|TRBD2|TRBJ2-3
TGTGCCAGCAGCCTTAGCGGGAGGACAGATACGCAGTATTTT
CASSLSGRTDTQYF
>TRBV10-3|-|TRBD2|TRBJ2-3
TGTGCCATCAGTTTGACTAGCGGGAGGCTTGGGGGTAGCACAGATACGCAGTATTTT
CAISLTSGRLGGSTDTQYF
>TRBV11-2|-|TRBD2|TRBJ2-5
TGTGCCAGCTCACCAGGACTAGATCAAGAGACCCAGTACTTC
CASSPGLDQETQYF
>TRBV28|once|-|TRBJ1-1
TGTGCCAGCAGTTCCGACAGAAGGGGCCACACTGAAGCTTTCTTT
CASSSDRRGHTEAFF